This paragraph covers one T cell receptor beta chain sequence. Its antigen is currently not known. Per-base qualities were not stored, and no clone one base away is much larger. Library method: the immunoSEQ multiplex PCR assay. For the multiplex PCR, a mixture combining 60 forward primers for TCR Vbeta segments and 13 reverse primers for TCR Jbeta segments was used. The CDR3 region of rearranged TCR beta genes was amplified from genomic DNA with a multiplex PCR assay. The amplified TCR beta libraries were sequenced on the Illumina HiSeq System as 87-base-pair reads. Per the source publication's procedure: A later analysis counted 65 million to 90 million unique TCR beta chains across the 700 or so repertoires, and approximately 11 million of these chains were shared by at least two donors. Raw reads were error-corrected and collapsed into unique sequences by a nearest-neighbor algorithm in which closely related sequences were merged to remove PCR and sequencing errors. Alignment of CDR3 sequences to IMGT reference sequences was used to assign V, D and J gene segments. For a sequence to be retained, at least a six-nucleotide match to both a V gene segment and a J gene segment was required. Rearrangements were called productive when the CDR3 lacked stop codons and stayed in frame with V and J; all others were non-productive. CDR3 was defined according to IMGT convention as the region running from the second conserved V-encoded cysteine to the conserved J-encoded phenylalanine. The earlier analysis of 450 to 750 of the donors excluded any sequence lacking an unambiguous match to a single V gene segment. In an earlier analysis of roughly 600 of the donors, a V segment was called functional when productive rearrangements were above 56.7%, and segregating when the standard deviation between donors exceeded 5%. A statistical classification framework was developed to diagnose cytomegalovirus status using the catalog of TCR beta chain sequences. In a later analysis, V and J genes were assigned by comparing TCR nucleotide sequences against IMGT/GENE-DB human TR gene sequences. A later analysis assigned CDR3 sequences and most-parsimonious VDJ recombination scenarios with the TCRdist pipeline. In a later analysis, every TCR beta chain was defined by the combination of its CDR3 amino acid sequence and its V-gene family, and reads without a unique V-gene family were dropped. In a later analysis, some 600 highly shared, low-generation-probability nucleotide sequences were removed to address suspected cross-contamination and a sequencing artifact. In a later analysis, a clonal expansion index for each public chain was calculated from normalized within-repertoire ranks of inferred template counts. Generation probabilities in a later analysis came from a VDJ recombination model fitted to out-of-frame rearrangements, and those results were checked against IGoR. Hypergeometric tests were used in a later analysis to score TCR-TCR, TCR-HLA and TCR-CMV co-occurrence, with a repertoire-size bias correction applied to the TCR pairs. To estimate false discovery rates, a later analysis permuted the HLA or CMV assignments 20 times. A later analysis grouped co-occurring TCRs with DBSCAN, adding TCRdist sequence similarity when clustering within HLA-allele-positive subsets. Repertoires with fewer than 30,000 or more than 120,000 public chains, plus five repertoires with anomalous nucleotide sharing, were excluded from co-occurrence clustering. The source is immuneACCESS, and TCRdb retained only in-frame sequences with V and J called. Part of the clones is not carried over; for the studies checked, unresolved V genes explain less than half of this, and the remainder is unexplained. That table supplies the V and J calls and clone size; D and trimming were determined from the DNA. The sample has some 110,000 clones on record, 80% to 85% of them singletons. The ten top clones hold 1.1% of the sample.

This specimen comes from a study of cytomegalovirus exposure and HLA in healthy donors (dated by TCRdb to 2017 to 2019). For the study in its entirety: An earlier analysis of approximately 640 of the donors reported more than 250 Gb of sequence data and some 120 million unique TCR beta sequences from 150 million to 200 million T cells. The aim of the study was to test whether cataloging public T cell receptors could identify signatures of past pathogen exposure. Besides the first cohort of some 670 subjects, a separate validation cohort made up of over 100 different subjects was used. A later analysis re-analyzed previously published TCR beta repertoires from approximately 670 donors and added high-resolution HLA genotyping to study TCR occurrence patterns. To decide whether each TCR beta V gene segment behaved as functional or pseudogenic, an earlier analysis of fewer than 750 of the donors relied on high-throughput TCR beta sequencing. To predict cytomegalovirus infection status, the study brought together high-throughput TCR immunosequencing, statistical association of individual TCRs with disease status, and machine learning. All discovery cohort repertoires had been generated using a single sequencing platform. An early release covering 500 to 750 HLA-typed donors comprised about 300 gigabases of sequencing data and around 80 million unique TCR sequences. The study profiled the T cell repertoires of about 640 subjects by immunosequencing and related them to cytomegalovirus serostatus. HLA typing covered class I and class II loci at four-digit resolution. Donor age, sex, ethnicity and CMV serostatus were compiled together with the repertoire data. In the later analysis, no new phenotypic data were used to find candidate immune exposures; instead, reliance was placed on TCR beta sequences and their occurrence across donors. Four or five DR-DQ haplotypes were handled as single units for association and clustering because linkage in the cohort was strong. A later genetic analysis took genome-wide SNP genotypes for about three fifths of the 666 donors and used that subset as a discovery cohort. Of the 300 to 500 genotyped donors, less than 90% were placed in the genetic ancestry cluster associated with self-reported Caucasian donors. Across around 400 genotyped donors of the cohort, an average of approximately 240,000 unique TCR beta nucleotide sequences per donor were sequenced, and 15% to 20% of those sequences were non-productive. Typing coverage varied by locus: about 629-630 donors for A, B, C, DRB1 and DQB1; about 520 for DQA1; about 600 for DPA1; 450 to 480 for DPB1. Study-wide findings and limitations: In the study, some 160 TCR beta chains were listed as associated with cytomegalovirus. It was suggested by the authors that the approach could potentially be generalized to other disease states and immunological phenotypes. In a later analysis, HLA-associated TCR beta chains showed more clonal expansion and lower generation probabilities than non-associated chains that were equally common. HLA typing was unavailable for some donors at each locus, so association tests used only the typed subset. In a later analysis, TCR association rates were found to vary across HLA loci, with the most associated TCRs seen for DRB1 alleles and the fewest for HLA-C alleles. An association between a missense DCLRE1C variant and V-gene and J-gene trimming of TCR beta chains was found in a later genetic analysis and replicated in an independent cohort. Some IMGT-functional V segments, including TRBV6-2 and TRBV6-3, could not be distinguished by the 87-base-pair reads and were therefore excluded. A further reported finding was that TCR beta sequences accurately predicted the HLA-A and HLA-B alleles for most subjects in the first cohort. Correlated functional status among segregating V segments might be attributable to linkage disequilibrium, but an unknown experimental factor could not be ruled out. Only TCR beta chains were sequenced in this cohort, and the absence of alpha or paired-chain data limited detectable features. In vitro tests confirmed that a few of the cytomegalovirus-associated TCR beta chains recognize cytomegalovirus antigens. A later analysis found that most CMV-associated TCR beta chains appeared HLA-restricted, with HLA associations seemingly driven largely by CMV exposure. Because counts were too low, about 18 rarely observed V segments, including chromosome 9 orphons, were left out of the earlier analysis of 500 to 750 of the donors. A later analysis associated approximately 17,000 TCR beta sequences with specific HLA alleles at a false discovery rate of 0.05. The presence/absence analyses assumed that sequencing depth was roughly uniform across donors, and that assumption may not be true. The classifier was reported to diagnose cytomegalovirus status with high specificity and sensitivity in both the original and validation cohorts. The sequencing pipeline was judged likely to have produced a cluster of highly shared sequence variants as a technical artifact. Across donors, most TCR sequences were observed very rarely, whereas some public TCRs were present in many individuals. When HLA alleles, especially DR and DQ, strongly co-occurred, TCR associations were difficult to assign to individual alleles. CMV serostatus was the only immune exposure information available for the cohort. An earlier analysis of approximately 600 of the donors showed that most TCR beta V segments appeared in productive rearrangements either about 87% or about 30% of the time, which broadly matched IMGT annotations. According to a later genetic analysis, donors in an Asian-associated ancestry cluster had fewer N-insertions in productive TCRs than the approximately 670-donor mean. Several of the top co-occurrence clusters appeared to be linked to parvovirus B19, influenza, CMV and Epstein-Barr virus, according to a later analysis.

The cohort consisted of hundreds of healthy bone marrow donors. Cohort members were all nominally healthy when sampled, although unrecorded immune exposures were likely present. The donor was CMV seronegative and was included in the group of a few hundred seronegative cohort members. A peripheral blood sample was provided by each donor, and peripheral blood mononuclear cells were used for TCR beta sequencing. Genomic DNA was extracted from the blood cell samples with the Qiagen DNeasy Blood Extraction Kit. Taken from the germline V gene, the CDR1 and CDR2 loops are SGHRS and YFSETQ. From cysteine to phenylalanine, the CDR3 is 13 amino acids long. The entry retains the CDR3 DNA only, 39 bases that are in frame from base 1. Trimming takes 5 bases from V and 14 bases from J, and the germline ends sit 20 bases apart.

The TCR was taken from a woman under 40 in good health and CMV-seronegative. The sequencing input was PBMCs. The rearranged chain carries TRBV5-1 and TRBJ1-3; the D gene is perhaps TRBD1, on 6 matching bases. In nucleotide form, the sequence is TGCGCCAGCAGTACAGGGCTCCCCGGGACCGTATATTTT. It translates to CASSTGLPGTVYF.